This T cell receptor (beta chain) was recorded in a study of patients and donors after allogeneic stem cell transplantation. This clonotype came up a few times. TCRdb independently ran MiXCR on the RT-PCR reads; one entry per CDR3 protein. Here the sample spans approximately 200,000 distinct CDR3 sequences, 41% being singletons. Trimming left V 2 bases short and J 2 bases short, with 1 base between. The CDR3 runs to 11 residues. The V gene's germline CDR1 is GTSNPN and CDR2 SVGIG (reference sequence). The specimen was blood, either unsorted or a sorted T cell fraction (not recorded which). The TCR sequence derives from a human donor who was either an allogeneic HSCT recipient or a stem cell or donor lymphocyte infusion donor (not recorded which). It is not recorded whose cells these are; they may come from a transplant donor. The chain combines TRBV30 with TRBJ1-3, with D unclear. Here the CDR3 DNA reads TGTGCCTGGAGTACTGGAAACACCATATATTTT. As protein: CAWSTGNTIYF.